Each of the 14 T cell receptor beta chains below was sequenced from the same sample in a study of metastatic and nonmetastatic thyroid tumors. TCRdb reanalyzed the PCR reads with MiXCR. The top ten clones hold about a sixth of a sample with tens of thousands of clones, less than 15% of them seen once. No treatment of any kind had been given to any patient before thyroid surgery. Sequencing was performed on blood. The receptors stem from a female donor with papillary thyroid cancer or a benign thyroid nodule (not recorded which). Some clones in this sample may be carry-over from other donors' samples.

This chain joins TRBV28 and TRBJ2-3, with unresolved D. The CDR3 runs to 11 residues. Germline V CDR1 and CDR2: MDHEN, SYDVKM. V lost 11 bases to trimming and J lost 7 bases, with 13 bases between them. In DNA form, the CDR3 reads TGTGCCCTTCGGAGTCGGCATACGCAGTATTTT. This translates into CALRSRHTQYF.

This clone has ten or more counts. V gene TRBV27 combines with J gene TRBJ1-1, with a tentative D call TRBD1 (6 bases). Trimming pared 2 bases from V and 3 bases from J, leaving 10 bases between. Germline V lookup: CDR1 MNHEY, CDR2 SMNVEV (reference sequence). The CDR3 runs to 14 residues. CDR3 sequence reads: CASSLTGPHTEAFF. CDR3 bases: TGTGCCAGCAGTTTAACAGGGCCGCACACTGAAGCTTTCTTT.

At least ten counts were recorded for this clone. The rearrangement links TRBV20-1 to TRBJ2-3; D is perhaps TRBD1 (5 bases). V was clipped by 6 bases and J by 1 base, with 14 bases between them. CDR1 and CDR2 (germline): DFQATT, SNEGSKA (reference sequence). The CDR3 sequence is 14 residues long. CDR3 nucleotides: TGCAGTGCCGAAGGGGAAGTGGGCACAGATACGCAGTATTTT. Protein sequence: CSAEGEVGTDTQYF.

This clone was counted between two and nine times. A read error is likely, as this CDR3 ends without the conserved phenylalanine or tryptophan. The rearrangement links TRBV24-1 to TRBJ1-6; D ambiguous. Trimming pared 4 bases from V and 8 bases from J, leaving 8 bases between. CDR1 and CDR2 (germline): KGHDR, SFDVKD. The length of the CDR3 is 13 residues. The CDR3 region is CATSESRDSPLHL. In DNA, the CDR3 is TGTGCCACCAGTGAGTCACGAGATTCACCCCTCCACCTT.

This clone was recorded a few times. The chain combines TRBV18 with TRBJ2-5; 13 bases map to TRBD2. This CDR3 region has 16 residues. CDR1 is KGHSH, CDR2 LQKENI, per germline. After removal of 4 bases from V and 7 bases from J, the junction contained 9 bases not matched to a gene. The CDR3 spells CASSLLAGGPMGTQYF. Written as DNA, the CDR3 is TGTGCCAGCTCACTACTAGCGGGAGGGCCTATGGGGACCCAGTACTTC.

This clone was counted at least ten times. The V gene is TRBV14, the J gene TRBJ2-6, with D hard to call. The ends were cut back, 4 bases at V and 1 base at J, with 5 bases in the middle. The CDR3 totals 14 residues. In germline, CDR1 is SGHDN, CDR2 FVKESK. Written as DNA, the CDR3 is TGTGCCAGCAGCCGGATATCTGGGGCCAACGTCCTGACTTTC. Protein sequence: CASSRISGANVLTF.

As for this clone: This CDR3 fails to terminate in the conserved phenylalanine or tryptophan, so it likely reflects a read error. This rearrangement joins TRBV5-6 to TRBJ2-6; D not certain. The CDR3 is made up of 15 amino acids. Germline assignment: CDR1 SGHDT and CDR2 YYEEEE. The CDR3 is CASSPMGSGSNVLTL. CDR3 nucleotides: TGTGCCAGCAGCCCTATGGGCTCTGGGTCCAACGTCCTGACTTTG.

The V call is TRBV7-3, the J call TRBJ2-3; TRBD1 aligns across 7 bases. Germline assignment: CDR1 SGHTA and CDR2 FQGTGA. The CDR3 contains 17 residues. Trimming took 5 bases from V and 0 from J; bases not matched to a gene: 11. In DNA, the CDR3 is TGTGCCAGCAGCACAAAACGGACAGGAGGTAGCACAGATACGCAGTATTTT. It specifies CASSTKRTGGSTDTQYF.

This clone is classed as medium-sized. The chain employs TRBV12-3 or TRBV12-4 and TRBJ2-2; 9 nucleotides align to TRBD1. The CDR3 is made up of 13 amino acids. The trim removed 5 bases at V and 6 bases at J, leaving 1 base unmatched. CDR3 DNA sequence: TGTGCCAGCAGTAGACAGGGGGCCGGGGAGCTGTTTTTT. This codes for CASSRQGAGELFF.

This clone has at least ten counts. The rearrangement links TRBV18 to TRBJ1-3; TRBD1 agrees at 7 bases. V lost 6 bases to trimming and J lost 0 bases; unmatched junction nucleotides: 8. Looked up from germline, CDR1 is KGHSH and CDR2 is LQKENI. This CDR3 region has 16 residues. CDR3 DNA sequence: TGTGCCAGCTCTCTACCCTGGGACAGCTCTGGAAACACCATATATTTT. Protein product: CASSLPWDSSGNTIYF.

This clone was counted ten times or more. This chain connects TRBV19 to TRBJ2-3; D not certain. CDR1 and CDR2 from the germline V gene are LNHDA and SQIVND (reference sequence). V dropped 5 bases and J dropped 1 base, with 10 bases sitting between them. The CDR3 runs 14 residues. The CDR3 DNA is TGTGCCAGTAGTGAGGCAAGGGGCACAGATACGCAGTATTTT. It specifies CASSEARGTDTQYF.

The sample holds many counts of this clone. The CDR3 protein is CASSSPGLAVIYSYNEQFF. In DNA form, the CDR3 reads TGTGCCAGCAGCTCACCGGGACTAGCTGTTATATACTCCTACAATGAGCAGTTCTTC. The V gene is TRBV7-8, the J gene TRBJ2-1; TRBD2 aligns across 9 bases. CDR1 and CDR2 from the germline V gene are SGHVS and FQNEAQ. With 4 bases clipped from V and 0 bases from J, the junction kept 13 bases outside the gene matches. The CDR3 totals 19 residues.

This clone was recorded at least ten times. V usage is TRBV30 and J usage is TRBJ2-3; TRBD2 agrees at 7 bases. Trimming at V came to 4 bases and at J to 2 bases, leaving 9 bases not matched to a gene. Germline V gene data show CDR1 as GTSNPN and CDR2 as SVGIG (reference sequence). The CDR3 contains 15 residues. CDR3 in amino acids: CAWTVGGSPTDTQYF. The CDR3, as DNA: TGTGCCTGGACCGTGGGGGGGAGCCCCACAGATACGCAGTATTTT.

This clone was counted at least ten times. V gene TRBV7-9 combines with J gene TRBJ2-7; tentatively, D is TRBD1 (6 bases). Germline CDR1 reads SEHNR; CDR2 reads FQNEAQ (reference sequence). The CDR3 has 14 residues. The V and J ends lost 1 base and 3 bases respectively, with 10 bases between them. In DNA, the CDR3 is TGTGCCAGCAGCTTAGGGACAGAGAACTACGAGCAGTACTTC. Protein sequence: CASSLGTENYEQYF.